This T cell receptor beta chain was captured by sequencing in a study of blood T cells in healthy people across ages. Study as a whole: Capturing about one barcoded beta molecule per two T cells was achieved by template switching. Overall study findings and caveats: Researchers judged that diversity estimates from one million T cells fell short of true values. A strong correlation between TCR beta diversity and naive T cell percentage was seen.

Sample-barcoded 5' priming and a J-beta primer mix drove a second PCR of 7 to 11 cycles. TCRdb called the 5' RACE reads again in MiXCR, with one record for every CDR3 protein. The sample has around 800,000 distinct CDR3 sequences; more than 35% are singletons. Germline loops: CDR1 MDHEN, CDR2 SYDVKM. The CDR3 sequence is 15 residues long. Notes on this clonotype: Its target is unknown. The junction does not match germline at one end; this may be a read error.

The sample consisted of blood. The sequence derives from an elderly man in good health. The chain combines TRBV28 with TRBJ2-4; D might be TRBD1 (6 bases). The end of the DNA is better explained by TRBJ2-7, so the J call may be wrong. In DNA, the CDR3 is TGTGCCAGCAGTTTCAGGGGACCAACCTCCGACGAGCAGTACTTC. It is translated as CASSFRGPTSDEQYF.